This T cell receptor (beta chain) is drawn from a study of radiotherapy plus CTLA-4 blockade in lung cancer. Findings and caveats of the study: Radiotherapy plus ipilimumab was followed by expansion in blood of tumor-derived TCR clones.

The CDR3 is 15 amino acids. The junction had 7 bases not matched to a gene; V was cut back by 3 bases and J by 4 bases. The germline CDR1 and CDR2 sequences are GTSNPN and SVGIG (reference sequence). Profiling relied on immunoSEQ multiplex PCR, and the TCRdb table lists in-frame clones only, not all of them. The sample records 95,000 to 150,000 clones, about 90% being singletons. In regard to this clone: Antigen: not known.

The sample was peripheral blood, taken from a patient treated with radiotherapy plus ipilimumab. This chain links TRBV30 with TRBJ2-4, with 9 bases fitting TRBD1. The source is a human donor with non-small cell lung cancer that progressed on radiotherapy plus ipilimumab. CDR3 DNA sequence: TGTGCCTGGAGCCTCGCGGGGACAGGGAAAAACATTCAGTACTTC. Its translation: CAWSLAGTGKNIQYF. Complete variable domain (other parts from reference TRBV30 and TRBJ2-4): SQTIHQWPATLVQPVGSPLSLECTVEGTSNPNLYWYRQAAGRGLQLLFYSVGIGQISSEVPQNLSASRPQDRQFILSSKKLLLSDSGFYLCAWSLAGTGKNIQYFGAGTRLSVL.